The rows below give T cell receptor beta chains drawn from one sample of a study of Tregs in tolerant kidney transplant recipients. TCRdb's copy holds only in-frame clones and misses some; the assay was immunoSEQ multiplex PCR. The sample shows about 240,000 clones, about 80% of them seen only once. Source material: CD4+ T cells from blood. The receptors here all came from a human donor in good health. The CDR3 runs from the conserved cysteine through the conserved F or W. A D gene is named only where the DNA matches it firmly. Expanded clones get a size class; other rows say once, few or many, or leave the size out.

17 | - | TRBJ2-1 | TRBD2 | TRBV27 | TGTGCCAGCAGTTTAGGTAGCGGGAAGTCGTTTAGGAATGAGCAGTTCTTC | CASSLGSGKSFRNEQFF
15 | - | TRBJ2-3 | TRBD2 | TRBV7-2 | TGTGCCAGCAGCTTAGGCAGCGGGAGCGGAGATACGCAGTATTTT | CASSLGSGSGDTQYF
14 | - | TRBJ2-7 | - | TRBV27 | TGTGTCAGCAGTTTAGATTGGAGGGCTGGCGAGCAGTACTTC | CVSSLDWRAGEQYF
15 | - | TRBJ2-7 | - | TRBV30 | TGTGCCTGGAGAGGTAATAGCGGACCTTTCTACGAGCAGTACTTC | CAWRGNSGPFYEQYF
15 | - | TRBJ2-6 | - | TRBV30 | TGTGCCTGGAGTGAATTCACGTCTGGGGCCAACGTCCTGACTTTC | CAWSEFTSGANVLTF
15 | - | TRBJ2-5 | - | TRBV5-4 | TGTGCCAGCAGCGTCCAACAGGGAGGTGGAGAGACCCAGTACTTC | CASSVQQGGGETQYF
13 | few | TRBJ1-1 | - | TRBV2 | TGTGCCAGCGGGGACAACCTGAACACTGAAGCTTTCTTT | CASGDNLNTEAFF
15 | - | TRBJ1-6 | - | TRBV4-2 | TGTGCCAGCAGCCAAGAAACTGAGGGGAATTCACCCCTCCACTTT | CASSQETEGNSPLHF
14 | - | TRBJ1-1 | - | TRBV7-3 | TGTGCCAGCAGCTTAGGGTCCGGGAGTACTGAAGCTTTCTTT | CASSLGSGSTEAFF
16 | once | TRBJ2-4 | - | TRBV10-3 | TGTGCCATCAGTGAGTCGGTGGATATTACCAAAAACATTCAGTACTTC | CAISESVDITKNIQYF
13 | - | TRBJ1-1 | - | TRBV9 | TGTGCCAGCAGCCCCGGTACGGGTGCCGTGGCTTTCTTT | CASSPGTGAVAFF
13 | - | TRBJ1-1 | - | TRBV29-1 | TGCAGCGTTGGGGGAGGGCGCGGGACTGAAGCTTTCTTT | CSVGGGRGTEAFF
13 | once | TRBJ1-2 | TRBD1 | TRBV13 | TGTGCCAGCAGCTTGGACAGGGACTATGGCTACACCTTC | CASSLDRDYGYTF
15 | - | TRBJ2-7 | TRBD1 | TRBV6-5 | TGTGCCAGCAGTTATTCGGACAGGGGGCCCTACGAGCAGTACTTC | CASSYSDRGPYEQYF
18 | - | TRBJ2-5 | TRBD2 | TRBV7-9 | TGTGCCAGCAGCCCCACTGTCTTCACTAGCGGGAGTTGGGAGACCCAGTACTTC | CASSPTVFTSGSWETQYF
19 | - | TRBJ2-7 | TRBD1 | TRBV7-9 | TGTGCCAGCAGCTCAAAGGACAGGGTCCCTCACCATAGCCTTTACGAGCAGTACTTC | CASSSKDRVPHHSLYEQYF
12 | - | TRBJ2-7 | - | TRBV28 | TGTGCCAGCAGAGGTAGCAGCGACGAGCAGTACTTC | CASRGSSDEQYF
12 | - | TRBJ2-5 | - | TRBV25-1 | TGTGCCAGCAGTGTTGGAATGAAGACCCAGTACTTC | CASSVGMKTQYF
16 | - | TRBJ2-1 | TRBD2 | TRBV5-1 | TGCGCCAGCAGCGTACCGGGACTAGCGGAGTCGAATGAGCAGTTCTTC | CASSVPGLAESNEQFF
16 | - | TRBJ2-7 | - | TRBV18 | TGTGCCAGCTCACCACGCCCGGGACAAAGCTCCTACGAGCAGTACTTC | CASSPRPGQSSYEQYF
16 | - | TRBJ2-3 | TRBD2 | TRBV15 | TGTGCCACCAGCAGAGGAACTAGCGGGAGTACAGATACGCAGTATTTT | CATSRGTSGSTDTQYF
18 | - | TRBJ2-1 | TRBD1 | TRBV29-1 | TGCAGCGTTGTTGGGACAGGGGGCGCGTTAGGGTTTAGGGGTGAGCAGTTCTTC | CSVVGTGGALGFRGEQFF
13 | - | TRBJ1-1 | TRBD1 | TRBV6-5 | TGTGCCATCCCCGGGACAGGGAACACTGAAGCTTTCTTT | CAIPGTGNTEAFF
15 | - | TRBJ1-1 | - | TRBV6-5 | TGTGCCTGCCGTATGGGGATCAAAATGAACACTGAAGCTTTCTTT | CACRMGIKMNTEAFF
12 | - | TRBJ1-1 | - | TRBV18 | TGTGCCAGCTCACGCGACAGGTCAGAAGCTTTCTTT | CASSRDRSEAFF
17 | - | TRBJ1-2 | TRBD1 | TRBV5-1 | TGCGCCAGCAGCTTGTCGGGACAGCTACTACTGAACTATGGCTACACCTTC | CASSLSGQLLLNYGYTF
12 | - | TRBJ1-1 | - | TRBV28 | TGTGCCAGCAGTTTAATTGTAGGGGTCGCTTTCTTT | CASSLIVGVAFF
12 | - | TRBJ2-7 | - | TRBV27 | TGTGCCAGCAGCGGGCCCTACTACGAGCAGTACTTC | CASSGPYYEQYF
14 | - | TRBJ1-1 | TRBD1 | TRBV29-1 | TGCAGCGTAGGTCCGGGACAGGCTAACACTGAAGCTTTCTTT | CSVGPGQANTEAFF
16 | - | TRBJ1-1 | - | TRBV4-1 | TGCGCCAGCAGCCAAGTAGGGCGGAACAGAGGGACTGAAGCTTTCTTT | CASSQVGRNRGTEAFF
13 | - | TRBJ1-2 | - | TRBV11-1 | TGTGCCAGCAGCGAAGGGGGGAACTATGGCTACACCTTC | CASSEGGNYGYTF
14 | - | TRBJ1-2 | - | TRBV9 | TGTGCCAGCAGCGTGGCATGGGACGAGAGGGGCTACACCTTC | CASSVAWDERGYTF
14 | - | TRBJ1-3 | - | TRBV7-9 | TGTGCCAGCAGCGAGCCCGCCGGAGGAAACACCATATATTTT | CASSEPAGGNTIYF
12 | once | TRBJ1-1 | - | TRBV7-9 | TGTGCCAGCAGCCCAGACACCGGCCAAGCTTTCTTT | CASSPDTGQAFF
11 | - | TRBJ2-3 | - | TRBV20-1 | TGCAGTGCTTCTCGCACAGATACGCAGTATTTT | CSASRTDTQYF